This T cell receptor beta chain was recovered during a study of blood T cell repertoires in COVID-19. Study information: The analysed material was cDNA or gDNA that came from T cells, B-cell-depleted T cells, or PBMCs.

The junction had 8 bases not matched to a gene; V was cut back by 2 bases and J by 2 bases. Germline V gene lookup returns CDR1 GTSNPN and CDR2 SVGIG (reference sequence). The CDR3 length is 15 residues. As handled by the study authors: The assay estimated nucleated cells by amplifying reference gene primers. Assay: immunoSEQ multiplex PCR; the TCRdb copy retains only in-frame clones and omits some. That table gives V, J and clone size, and the DNA gave D and trimming. The repertoire holds around 300,000 clones, 88% seen once, with about 3% in the top ten. The cohort comprised adults aged roughly 18 to 95 years residing in about 25 US areas. Cohort 3 donors were reported recovered after two negative PCRs, clearance, or symptom resolution.

The TCR originated in a woman between 50 and 59 years old who had recovered from COVID-19. Sequenced material: PBMCs or T cells enriched from blood (not recorded which). J is TRBJ2-7 and V is TRBV30; TRBD2 agrees at 8 bases. CDR3 in DNA: TGTGCCTGGAGTCTACTAGCGGAATCACCCTACGAGCAGTACTTC. Translated, it gives CAWSLLAESPYEQYF.